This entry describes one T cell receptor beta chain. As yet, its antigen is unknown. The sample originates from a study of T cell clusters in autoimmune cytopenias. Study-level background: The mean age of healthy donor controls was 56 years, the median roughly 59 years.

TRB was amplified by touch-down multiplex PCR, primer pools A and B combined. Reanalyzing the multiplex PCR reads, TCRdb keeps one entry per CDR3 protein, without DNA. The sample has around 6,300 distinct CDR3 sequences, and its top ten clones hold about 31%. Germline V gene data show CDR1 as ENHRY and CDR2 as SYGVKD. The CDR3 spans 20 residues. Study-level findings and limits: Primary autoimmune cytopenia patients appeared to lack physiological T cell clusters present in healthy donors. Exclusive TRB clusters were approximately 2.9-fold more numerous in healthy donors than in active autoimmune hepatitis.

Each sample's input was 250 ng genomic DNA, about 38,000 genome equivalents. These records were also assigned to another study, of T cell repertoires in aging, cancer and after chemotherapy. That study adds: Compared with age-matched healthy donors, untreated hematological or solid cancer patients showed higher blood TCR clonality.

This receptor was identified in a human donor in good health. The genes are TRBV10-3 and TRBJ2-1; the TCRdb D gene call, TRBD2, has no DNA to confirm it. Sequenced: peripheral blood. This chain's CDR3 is CAISESTLAGLGFIGNEQFF.